This T cell receptor (beta chain) was documented in a study of robustness of blood B and T cell sequencing (dated by TCRdb to about 2018). At the level of the whole study: The goal of the study was to find out how much peripheral blood is required to reliably describe the TCRbeta and IgG repertoires of an individual. In each of the ten independently drawn blood samples, TCRbeta and IgG repertoires were quantified. As technical replicates, two replicate TCRbeta cDNA libraries were prepared from one shared RNA pool derived from a single 10 ml draw.

TCRbeta repertoires were quantified from mRNA rather than genomic DNA, which captures expressed receptors. Without cell sorting, buffy coat leukocytes were collected into Trizol, and RNA was extracted using the Direct-zol RNA MiniPrep Plus kit. EDTA blood tubes were spun right away at 4 degrees C to separate plasma, buffy coat and red blood cells. Worth noting for this clonotype: It lacks a known antigen. Nothing much larger sits one base from this clone, and base qualities are not available.

Study-wide findings and limitations: Because EDTA tubes had to be fractionated immediately, the use of EDTA tubes in multi-site collections was limited. Combining 3 or 4 tubes (roughly 29-40 ml blood) brought coverage of the top 10,000 TCRbeta clonotypes close to saturation. The 1,000 most abundant TCRbeta clonotypes from the pooled draws were found in every single 10 ml sample. The TCRbeta rarefaction curves did not fully level off, which suggests under-sequencing or many low-abundance clonotypes. Evidence of cross-contamination, likely from batch processing, showed up in one pair of TCRbeta libraries, so the UMI-sequence pairs shared by that pair of libraries were removed. Between the technical replicate libraries, approximately 95% of the top 10,000 TCRbeta clonotypes in one library were also present in the other library. Pooling tubes did not increase the overlap of rare TCRbeta clonotypes, which implies that much larger blood volumes would be needed to capture rare TCRbeta clonotypes.

CDR3 length: 14 amino acids, cysteine to phenylalanine. Of the read, only the CDR3 DNA is kept; its 42 bases are in frame from base 1. V loses 3 bases, J loses 0 bases, and the germline ends lie 8 bases apart. As encoded in the germline V gene, CDR1 is SGDLS while CDR2 is YYNGEE. The protocol used for the library was PCR. For sequencing, an Illumina MiSeq was employed. cDNA was synthesized with SMARTScribe reverse transcriptase and a 5' template-switch oligo that added a universal priming site. The template-switch oligo carried a 12-nucleotide random unique molecular identifier (UMI) that tagged each cDNA molecule. Chain-specific reverse primers targeted TCRbeta transcripts during reverse transcription. Uracil DNA glycosylase treatment removed residual template-switch adapters, and cDNA was purified with a Qiagen MinElute kit. The first PCR used KAPA HiFi HotStart ReadyMix for about 23 cycles, split across four 50 ul reactions with step-out primers. Before any further amplification, the products of the first-round PCR were gel-purified. Illumina Nextera adapters were attached in a second roughly 8-cycle PCR, after which libraries were purified and pooled. For each TCRbeta molecule, the UMI barcode was captured by a 50-nucleotide 5' read. In the paper's pipeline: The MIGEC toolkit was used to group reads by UMI into consensus reads. Forward and reverse consensus reads were merged with PEAR to produce final reads. Identical UMI-sequence pairs found in more than one library were treated as cross-sample contamination and removed by a custom decontamination script. MIGMAP, a wrapper around IgBLAST, was used for V(D)J assignment and CDR3 extraction. A TCR clonotype was defined by an identical V gene, J gene and CDR3 amino acid sequence; no sequencing was done for CDR1 and CDR2. Through fastp at Q25 and MiXCR, TCRdb rebuilt clones from the public reads, retaining in-frame beta chains. A single entry per CDR3 protein holds the most common genes and DNA from its merged rows. The V and J calls here are based on TCRdb, not the publication. The sample table contains approximately 1,500 distinct CDR3 sequences; only one count was recorded for roughly 71% of them. The ten largest clones capture 30% to 40% of the sample.

This clonotype originated in a human donor in good health. The specimen sequenced was peripheral blood. In this chain, TRBV9 is recombined with TRBJ2-3; the D gene cannot be resolved reliably. The sequenced DNA: TGTGCCAGCAGCGCCAACCCCAGCACAGATACGCAGTATTTT. This is translated as CASSANPSTDTQYF.